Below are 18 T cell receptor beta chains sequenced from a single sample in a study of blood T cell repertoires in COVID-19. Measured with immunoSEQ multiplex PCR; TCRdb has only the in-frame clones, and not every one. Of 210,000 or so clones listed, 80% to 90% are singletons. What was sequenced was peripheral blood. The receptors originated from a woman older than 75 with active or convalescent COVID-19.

The CDR3 protein is CASSPGTGATDTQYF. CDR3 bases: TGTGCCAGCAGCCCCGGTACAGGCGCCACAGATACGCAGTATTTT. This rearrangement joins TRBV11-3 to TRBJ2-3; D is possibly TRBD1 (5 bases). Per germline, CDR1 SGHNT and CDR2 YENEEA. V dropped 5 bases and J dropped 2 bases, with 14 bases sitting between them. The CDR3 totals 15 residues.

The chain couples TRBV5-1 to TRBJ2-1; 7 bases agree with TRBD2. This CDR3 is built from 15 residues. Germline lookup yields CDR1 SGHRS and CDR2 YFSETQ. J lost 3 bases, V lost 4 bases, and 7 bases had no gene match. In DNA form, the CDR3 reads TGCGCCAGCAGCCCGGGTGGGGGGGACTACAATGAGCAGTTCTTC. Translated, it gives CASSPGGGDYNEQFF.

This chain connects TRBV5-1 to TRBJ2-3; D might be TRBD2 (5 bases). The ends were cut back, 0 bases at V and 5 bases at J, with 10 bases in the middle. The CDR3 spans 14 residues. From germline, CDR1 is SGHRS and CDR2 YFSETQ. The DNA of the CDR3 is TGCGCCAGCAGCTTGGGGACTCCGCGAGATACGCAGTATTTT. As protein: CASSLGTPRDTQYF. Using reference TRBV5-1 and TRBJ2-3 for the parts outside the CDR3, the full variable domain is KAGVTQTPRYLIKTRGQQVTLSCSPISGHRSVSWYQQTPGQGLQFLFEYFSETQRNKGNFPGRFSGRQFSNSRSEMNVSTLELGDSALYLCASSLGTPRDTQYFGPGTRLTVL.

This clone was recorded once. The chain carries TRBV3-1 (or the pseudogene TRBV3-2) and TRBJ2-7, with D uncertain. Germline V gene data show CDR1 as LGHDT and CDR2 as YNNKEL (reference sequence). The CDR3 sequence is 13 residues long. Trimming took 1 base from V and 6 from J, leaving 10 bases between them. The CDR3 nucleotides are TGTGCCAGCAGCCAAGGGCGGCCCCTCGAGCAGTACTTC. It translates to CASSQGRPLEQYF.

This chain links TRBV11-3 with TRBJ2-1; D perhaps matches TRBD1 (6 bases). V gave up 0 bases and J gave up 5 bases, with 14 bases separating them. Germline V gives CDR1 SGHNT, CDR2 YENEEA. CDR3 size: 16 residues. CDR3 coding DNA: TGTGCCAGCAGCTTAGAATTACAGGGTCTCCACAATGAGCAGTTCTTC. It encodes CASSLELQGLHNEQFF.

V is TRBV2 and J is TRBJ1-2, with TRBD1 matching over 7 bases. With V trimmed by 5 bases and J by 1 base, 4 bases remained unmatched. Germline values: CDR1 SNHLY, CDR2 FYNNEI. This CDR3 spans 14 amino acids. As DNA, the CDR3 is TGTGCCAGCAGTTTTTCAGGGGGTAACTATGGCTACACCTTC. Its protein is CASSFSGGNYGYTF. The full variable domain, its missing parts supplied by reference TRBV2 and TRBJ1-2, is EPEVTQTPSHQVTQMGQEVILRCVPISNHLYFYWYRQILGQKVEFLVSFYNNEISEKSEIFDDQFSVERPDGSNFTLKIRSTKLEDSAMYFCASSFSGGNYGYTFGSGTRLTVV.

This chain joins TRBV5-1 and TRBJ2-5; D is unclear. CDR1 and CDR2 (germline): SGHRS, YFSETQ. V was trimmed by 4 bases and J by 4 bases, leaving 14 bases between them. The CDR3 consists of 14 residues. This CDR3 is CASSRISKRETQYF. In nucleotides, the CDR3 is TGCGCCAGCAGCCGAATTTCTAAACGAGAGACCCAGTACTTC.

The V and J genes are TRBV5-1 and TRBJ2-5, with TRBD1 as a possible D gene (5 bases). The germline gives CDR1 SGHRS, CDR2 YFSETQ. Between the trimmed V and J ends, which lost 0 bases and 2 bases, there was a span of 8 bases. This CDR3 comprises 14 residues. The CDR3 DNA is TGCGCCAGCAGCTTGGACACAGGTCAAGAGACCCAGTACTTC. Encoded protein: CASSLDTGQETQYF.

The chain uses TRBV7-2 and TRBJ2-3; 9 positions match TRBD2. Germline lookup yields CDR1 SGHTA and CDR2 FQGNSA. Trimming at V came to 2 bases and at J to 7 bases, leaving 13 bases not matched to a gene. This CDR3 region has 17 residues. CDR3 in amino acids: CASSLQSLRREGNTQYF. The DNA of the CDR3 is TGTGCCAGCAGCTTACAGTCGCTCCGGCGGGAGGGGAATACGCAGTATTTT.

The chain's CDR3 is CASSQSAGGPKNEQFF. CDR3 bases: TGTGCCAGCAGCCAAAGTGCGGGAGGGCCCAAAAATGAGCAGTTCTTC. The chain recombines TRBV3-1 (or the pseudogene TRBV3-2) with TRBJ2-1; 9 nucleotides match TRBD2. Germline trimming cut 2 bases from V and 7 bases from J; bases unmatched to any gene: 9. This CDR3 is built from 16 residues. Germline V gene sequence: CDR1 LGHDT, CDR2 YNNKEL (reference sequence).

CDR3 loop: CASSQSSGSGETQYF. As DNA, the CDR3 is TGTGCCAGCAGCCAATCTAGCGGGAGCGGAGAGACCCAGTACTTC. The V call is TRBV7-2, the J call TRBJ2-5; 10 bases match TRBD2. The CDR3 extends over 15 amino acids. Looked up from germline, CDR1 is SGHTA and CDR2 is FQGNSA. Trimming removed 5 bases from V and 4 bases from J; junction bases left unmatched: 7.

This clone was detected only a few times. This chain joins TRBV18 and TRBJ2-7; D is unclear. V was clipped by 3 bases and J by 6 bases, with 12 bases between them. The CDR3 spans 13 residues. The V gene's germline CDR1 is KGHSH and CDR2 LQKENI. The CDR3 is CASSPNRDLEQYF. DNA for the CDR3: TGTGCCAGCTCACCGAACAGAGACCTCGAGCAGTACTTC.

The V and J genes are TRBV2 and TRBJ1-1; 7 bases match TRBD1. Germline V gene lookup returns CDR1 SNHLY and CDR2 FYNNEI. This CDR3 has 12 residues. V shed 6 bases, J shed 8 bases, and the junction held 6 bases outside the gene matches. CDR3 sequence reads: CASSQTGREAFF. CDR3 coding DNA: TGTGCCAGCAGCCAGACAGGGAGGGAAGCTTTCTTT.

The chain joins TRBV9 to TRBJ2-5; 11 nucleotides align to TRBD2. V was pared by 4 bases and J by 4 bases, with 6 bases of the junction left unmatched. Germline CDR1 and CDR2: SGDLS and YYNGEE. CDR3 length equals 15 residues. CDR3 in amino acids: CASSRSGTSGETQYF. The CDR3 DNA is TGTGCCAGCAGCCGAAGTGGGACTAGCGGAGAGACCCAGTACTTC. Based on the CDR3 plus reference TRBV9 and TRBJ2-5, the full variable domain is DSGVTQTPKHLITATGQRVTLRCSPRSGDLSVYWYQQSLDQGLQFLIQYYNGEERAKGNILERFSAQQFPDLHSELNLSSLELGDSALYFCASSRSGTSGETQYFGPGTRLLVL.

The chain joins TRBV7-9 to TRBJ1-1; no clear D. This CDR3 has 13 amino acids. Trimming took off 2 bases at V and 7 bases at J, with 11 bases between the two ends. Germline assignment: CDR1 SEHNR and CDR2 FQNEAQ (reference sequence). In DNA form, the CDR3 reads TGTGCCAGCAGCTTAACGCTTAGCCTTGAAGCTTTCTTT. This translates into CASSLTLSLEAFF.

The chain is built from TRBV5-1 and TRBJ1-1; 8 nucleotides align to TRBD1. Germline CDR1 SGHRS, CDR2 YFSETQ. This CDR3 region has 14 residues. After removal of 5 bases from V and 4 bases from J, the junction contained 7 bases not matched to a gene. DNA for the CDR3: TGCGCCAGCAGGAGGGAGGACAGGGTCACTGAAGCTTTCTTT. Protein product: CASRREDRVTEAFF. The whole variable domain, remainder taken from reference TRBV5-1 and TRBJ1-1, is KAGVTQTPRYLIKTRGQQVTLSCSPISGHRSVSWYQQTPGQGLQFLFEYFSETQRNKGNFPGRFSGRQFSNSRSEMNVSTLELGDSALYLCASRREDRVTEAFFGQGTRLTVV.

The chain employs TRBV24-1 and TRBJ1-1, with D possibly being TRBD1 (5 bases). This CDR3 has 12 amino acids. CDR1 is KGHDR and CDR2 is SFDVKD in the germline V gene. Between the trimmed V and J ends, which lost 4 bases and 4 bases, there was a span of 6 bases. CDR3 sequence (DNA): TGTGCCACCAGTGAGGGGGGCACTGAAGCTTTCTTT. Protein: CATSEGGTEAFF.

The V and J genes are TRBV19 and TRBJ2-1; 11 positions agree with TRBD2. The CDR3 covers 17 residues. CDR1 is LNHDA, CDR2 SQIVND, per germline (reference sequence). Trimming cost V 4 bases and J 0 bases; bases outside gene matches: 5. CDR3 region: CASSNPTSGSSYNEQFF. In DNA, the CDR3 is TGTGCCAGTAGTAACCCCACTAGCGGGAGCTCCTACAATGAGCAGTTCTTC.